This record looks at one T cell receptor (beta chain) sequence and its context. Its antigen is as yet unknown. In nominal health when sampled, donors likely had unrecorded immune exposures nonetheless. The CDR3 is 12 residues long. The germline V and J ends were trimmed by 4 bases and 7 bases, with 10 bases remaining between them. Germline V CDR1 and CDR2: MGHRA, YSYEKL. The data are from a study of cytomegalovirus exposure and HLA in healthy donors. The PCR had 60 Vbeta and 13 Jbeta primers. Clones were read by immunoSEQ multiplex PCR, and TCRdb kept only the in-frame ones, dropping some. The data contain around 120,000 clones, around 72% of them seen just once; the ten biggest clones take up approximately 2.9%. The study, taken as a whole, reports: Certain sequence variants were highly shared and formed a cluster, and this cluster was likely a sequencing artifact. HLA allele associations emerged for roughly 16,000 TCR beta sequences in a later analysis, at 0.05 false discovery rate. Among TCR sequences, most were rare, though some public TCRs appeared in many donors.

The sample taken for sequencing was PBMCs. The chain couples TRBV4-1 to TRBJ1-2; D perhaps matches TRBD1 (6 bases). The sequence came from a human donor in good health. CDR3 bases: TGCGCCAGCAGCCCCCAAGGGGGTGGCTACACCTTC. It yields the protein CASSPQGGGYTF.